These 15 T cell receptor beta chains were all obtained from the same sample, sequenced in a study of regulatory T cells in long-lasting Graves disease. Libraries of TCR beta came from iRepertoire HTBI primers plus Arm-PCR of CDR3 regions. TCRdb re-called the multiplex PCR reads with MiXCR, one entry per CDR3 protein. The profile covers about 620,000 distinct CDR3 sequences, with under 20% appearing a single time and 18% taken by the ten largest. Described time point: newly diagnosed GD, antithyroid drugs for less than 3 months. With RNA extracted from PBMCs as input, the TCR library was made. These data are also associated with another study on T cells in Graves' hyperthyroidism and ophthalmopathy.

Here the sequenced sample was peripheral blood mononuclear cells (PBMCs), taken at new diagnosis, from a patient treated with antithyroid drugs. These receptors came from a woman in her twenties or thirties with Graves disease.

About this clonotype itself: Germline and junction disagree at one end, which may indicate a read error. The chain is built from TRBV19 and TRBJ1-1; possibly TRBD1 for D (5 bases). Germline V lookup: CDR1 LNHDA, CDR2 SQIVND (reference sequence). The CDR3 has 15 residues. CDR3 in amino acids: CASSIPGVTNTEASF. In DNA, the CDR3 is TGTGCCAGTAGTATCCCGGGGGTAACGAACACTGAAGCTTCCTTT. The full variable domain, completed using reference TRBV19 and TRBJ1-1, is DGGITQSPKYLFRKEGQNVTLSCEQNLNHDAMYWYRQDPGQGLRLIYYSQIVNDFQKGDIAEGYSVSREKKESFPLTVTSAQKNPTAFYLCASSIPGVTNTEASFGQGTRLTVV.

This sequence joins TRBV7-9 and TRBJ1-2; no firm D call. The length of the CDR3 is 14 residues. V was pared by 3 bases and J by 3 bases, with 11 bases between. The germline V gene encodes CDR1 SEHNR and CDR2 FQNEAQ (reference sequence). CDR3 DNA sequence: TGTGCCAGCAGCTTGGGTCGGGAGGACTATGGCTACACCTTC. Protein sequence: CASSLGREDYGYTF.

This clonotype was recorded a few times. The chain carries TRBV10-3 and TRBJ2-3; TRBD1 might be the D (5 bases). Trimming stripped 5 bases from V and 4 bases from J, with 7 bases between. The CDR3 is made up of 12 amino acids. CDR1 ENHRY and CDR2 SYGVKD come from the germline V gene. CDR3 amino acids: CAISSGSDTQYF. The DNA of the CDR3 is TGTGCCATCAGTTCAGGGTCAGATACGCAGTATTTT.

The chain carries TRBV20-1 and TRBJ2-2; TRBD2 aligns across 14 bases. Germline V lookup: CDR1 DFQATT, CDR2 SNEGSKA (reference sequence). V was pared by 6 bases and J by 5 bases, with 5 bases of the junction left unmatched. This CDR3 is built from 15 residues. CDR3 in amino acids: CSARLAGGRTGELFF. The CDR3 region has the DNA TGCAGTGCGCGACTAGCGGGAGGGCGTACCGGGGAGCTGTTTTTT.

This clonotype was detected many times. The CDR3, as DNA: TGTGCCAGCAGTGATGGACGGGAATACAATGAGCAGTTCTTC. Protein: CASSDGREYNEQFF. V gene TRBV2 combines with J gene TRBJ2-1, with TRBD2 as a possible D gene (5 bases). CDR1 is SNHLY, CDR2 FYNNEI, per germline. The CDR3 extends over 14 amino acids. The V end was cut by 3 bases, the J end by 4 bases, with 10 bases between.

The rearrangement uses TRBV6-5 and TRBJ1-3, with 8 bases aligning to TRBD1. Germline lookup yields CDR1 MNHEY and CDR2 SVGAGI. The CDR3 extends over 15 amino acids. V was pared by 4 bases and J by 8 bases, with 10 bases of the junction left unmatched. The CDR3 coding sequence is TGTGCCAGCAGTTTTTCCGGACAGGGTCAGGACACCATATATTTT. It translates to CASSFSGQGQDTIYF.

The CDR3 region is CASSLMLAGTDTQYF. The CDR3 DNA follows: TGTGCCAGCAGCTTAATGCTAGCGGGAACAGATACGCAGTATTTT. The rearrangement uses TRBV7-3 and TRBJ2-3; 9 nucleotides line up with TRBD2. The J segment lost 3 bases and the V segment lost 1 base, leaving 2 bases of the junction unmatched. The CDR3 is 15 residues long. CDR1 is SGHTA and CDR2 is FQGTGA in the germline V gene.

Ten or more counts support this clonotype. This sequence joins TRBV6-1 and TRBJ2-5; no reliable D call. The CDR3 has 15 amino acids. Germline V CDR1 and CDR2: MNHNS, SASEGT. V gave up 0 bases and J gave up 1 base, with 9 bases separating them. The CDR3 is CASSEAVRPQETQYF. DNA for the CDR3: TGTGCCAGCAGTGAAGCTGTACGCCCCCAAGAGACCCAGTACTTC.

This sequence joins TRBV10-1 and TRBJ2-2; D ambiguous. This CDR3 region has 13 residues. Germline lookup yields CDR1 WNHNN and CDR2 SYGVQD (reference sequence). The V end lost 0 bases, the J end lost 6 bases, and 5 bases lay between the germline ends. The CDR3 loop is CASSESGPGELFF. CDR3 DNA sequence: TGCGCCAGCAGTGAGTCAGGCCCCGGGGAGCTGTTTTTT.

This clonotype was seen only a few times. V gene TRBV5-1 combines with J gene TRBJ2-3; 9 positions match TRBD2. Looked up from germline, CDR1 is SGHRS and CDR2 is YFSETQ. CDR3 size: 16 residues. Unmatched junction bases numbered 3, after V lost 0 bases and J lost 1 base. CDR3 amino acids: CASSLVSGSGTDTQYF. DNA of the CDR3: TGCGCCAGCAGCTTGGTTAGCGGGAGCGGCACAGATACGCAGTATTTT.

Here the CDR3 reads CASSEGGAWVTDTQYF. The CDR3 DNA follows: TGTGCCAGCAGTGAGGGGGGGGCCTGGGTAACAGATACGCAGTATTTT. The V and J genes are TRBV6-1 and TRBJ2-3, with a possible D match to TRBD2 (7 bases). In germline, CDR1 is MNHNS, CDR2 SASEGT. The CDR3 contains 16 residues. V was pared by 3 bases and J by 3 bases, with 16 bases between.

The genes are TRBV7-6 and TRBJ2-1; 8 positions match TRBD2. This CDR3 comprises 15 residues. With 1 base clipped from V and 6 bases from J, the junction kept 5 bases outside the gene matches. Germline V gene data show CDR1 as SGHVS and CDR2 as FNYEAQ. The CDR3 DNA follows: TGTGCCAGCAGCTTAGTAGGGACTAGGGGCAATGAGCAGTTCTTC. Translation gives CASSLVGTRGNEQFF.

This clonotype was recorded once. Mismatch with germline at one junction end may stem from a read error. The chain combines TRBV18 with TRBJ2-2, with 9 bases aligning to TRBD1. Germline CDR1 KGHSH, CDR2 LQKENI. The length of the CDR3 is 16 residues. The CDR3 region is CASSPQGAMVTGELFF. Written as DNA, the CDR3 is TGTGCCAGCTCCCCACAGGGGGCAATGGTGACCGGGGAGCTGTTTTTT.

The rearrangement uses TRBV7-9 and TRBJ1-1; D ambiguous. The V end lost 6 bases, the J end lost 6 bases, and 17 bases lay between the germline ends. The CDR3 extends over 14 amino acids. The germline V gene has CDR1 SEHNR and CDR2 FQNEAQ (reference sequence). The CDR3 spells CASSPTPGEPEAFF. The CDR3 DNA follows: TGTGCCAGCAGTCCCACCCCCGGGGAACCTGAAGCTTTCTTT. The full variable domain, its missing parts supplied by reference TRBV7-9 and TRBJ1-1, is DTGVSQNPRHKITKRGQNVTFRCDPISEHNRLYWYRQTLGQGPEFLTYFQNEAQLEKSRLLSDRFSAERPKGSFSTLEIQRTEQGDSAMYLCASSPTPGEPEAFFGQGTRLTVV.

This clonotype was observed many times. This rearrangement joins TRBV12-3 or TRBV12-4 to TRBJ1-5, with a possible D match to TRBD1 (5 bases). This CDR3 has 15 amino acids. V was pared by 5 bases and J by 2 bases, with 13 bases between. CDR3 amino acids: CASSDTREGNQPQHF. The CDR3, as DNA: TGTGCCAGCAGTGATACCAGGGAGGGCAATCAGCCCCAGCATTTT.